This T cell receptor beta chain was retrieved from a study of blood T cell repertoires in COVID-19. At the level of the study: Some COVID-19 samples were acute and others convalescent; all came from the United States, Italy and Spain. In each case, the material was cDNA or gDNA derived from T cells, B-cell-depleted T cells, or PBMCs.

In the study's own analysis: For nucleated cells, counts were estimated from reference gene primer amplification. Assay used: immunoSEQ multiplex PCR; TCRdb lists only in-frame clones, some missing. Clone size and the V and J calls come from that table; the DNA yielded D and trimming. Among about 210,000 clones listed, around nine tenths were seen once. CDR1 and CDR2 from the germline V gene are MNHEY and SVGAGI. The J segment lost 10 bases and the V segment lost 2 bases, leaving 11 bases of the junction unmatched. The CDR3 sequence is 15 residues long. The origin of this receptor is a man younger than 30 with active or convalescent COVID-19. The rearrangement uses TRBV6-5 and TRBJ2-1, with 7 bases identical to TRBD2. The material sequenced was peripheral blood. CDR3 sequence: CASSYAETLAREQFF. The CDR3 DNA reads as TGTGCCAGCAGTTACGCAGAGACACTAGCGAGGGAGCAGTTCTTC.